One T cell receptor (beta chain) is described in this entry. The clone's antigen remains unknown. The sample holds no much larger clone one base away, and base qualities are not on file. This sample was taken from a study of CD8+ T cells in alopecia areata (dated by TCRdb to 2016 to 2019). Regarding the complete study: To study T cell clonal expansion in alopecia areata, the researchers applied high-throughput TCRbeta sequencing to both the C3H/HeJ mouse model and human patients. In humans, TCRbeta sequencing was performed on scalp tissue and on sorted CD4+ and CD8+ peripheral blood T cells from healthy controls and from patients with patchy or totalis/universalis alopecia areata. Scalp clonality was compared across normal scalp (n=4), patchy alopecia areata scalp (n=8), and alopecia totalis/universalis scalp (n=8). The RNA source kit depended on sample type: the PAXgene miRNA kit for fixed scalp, the miRNeasy kit for PBMCs, and the RNeasy kit for mouse skin. TCRbeta CDR3 regions were amplified by immunoSEQ multiplex PCR with 35 Vbeta forward and 13 Jbeta reverse primers. General study outcomes and caveats: Lesional scalp, especially in alopecia totalis/universalis, showed higher clonality and more expanded CD8+ clones than normal scalp, suggesting antigenic drive. Resident alphabeta T cells in normal human skin are also sequenced, complicating scalp TCR repertoire analysis, unlike mouse skin dominated by gammadelta T cells. TCR sequences shared between patients were less clear than in mice, possibly partly because of HLA diversity in the patient population.

Library construction relied on the immunoSEQ multiplex PCR assay. RNA was extracted from all samples and reverse transcribed into cDNA, which served as template for TCR sequencing. SuperScript III was used for first-strand cDNA synthesis, primed with a 2:1 mix of oligo-dT and random hexamers. Amplification bias was assessed with a synthetic immune receptor repertoire, and residual bias was removed computationally. Per the original workflow: After raw reads were preprocessed to remove errors, the CDR3 was defined following IMGT conventions as running from the conserved cysteine to phenylalanine. Clonality was computed as 1 minus the Shannon entropy, with the entropy normalized by log2 of the number of productive unique TCRs. CD4 or CD8 identity of scalp clones was inferred by cross-referencing scalp TCRbeta sequences with sorted blood CD4 and CD8 repertoires. The clones in this table, taken by TCRdb from immuneACCESS, are in-frame only. Not every clone is retained; where verified, under half of the shortfall comes from an unresolved V gene, and the cause of the rest is unknown. The D gene and trimming were derived from the DNA, and the V and J assignments and clone size from that table. For this sample the table gives under 130,000 clones, of which 55% were detected only once. The ten biggest clones cover 8.8% of the sample.

After PBMCs were isolated by density centrifugation and stained for CD3, CD4 and CD8, a FACSAria was used to sort CD4+ and CD8+ T cells. Scalp biopsies and blood samples were provided by unaffected controls. Sequencing was done on a sample of CD4+ T cells sorted from blood. The sequence came from a human donor in good health.

The CDR3 amino acid sequence is: CATSRAQRNLYSNQPQHF. The DNA reads as follows: TGTGCCACCAGCAGAGCACAGCGAAATCTTTATAGCAATCAGCCCCAGCATTTT. The chain employs TRBV15 and TRBJ1-5; the D gene remains uncertain. Trimming costs V 1 base and J 0 bases, and their ends lie 16 bases apart. The germline V gene (reference sequence) specifies LNHNV as CDR1 and YYDKDF as CDR2. The CDR3 contains 18 residues, cysteine and phenylalanine counted. Only the CDR3 DNA stays, 54 bases, in frame from base 1.